This TCR beta chain appears in the sequencing data of a study of blood T cell repertoires in COVID-19. Study context: Samples came from the United States, Italy and Spain, spanning acute and convalescent COVID-19. Sample material is recorded as cDNA or gDNA derived from T cells, B-cell-depleted T cells, or PBMCs.

Germline trimming cut 2 bases from V and 8 bases from J; bases unmatched to any gene: 9. This CDR3 region has 16 residues. Germline assignment: CDR1 MNHEY and CDR2 SVGEGT. In the source study's methods: The authors estimated nucleated cell counts from reference gene primer amplification. Repertoires were generated with immunoSEQ multiplex PCR, while TCRdb's copy carries only in-frame clones and drops some. V and J calls and clone size come straight from that table; D and trimming were deduced from the DNA. The sample comprises nearly 250,000 clones, approximately 86% of which are singletons, and about 1.7% rests with the top ten.

The V and J genes are TRBV6-2 or TRBV6-3 and TRBJ1-6; 7 bases match TRBD1. The receptor comes from a woman aged 55-75 years who had recovered from COVID-19. The sequencing sample was made of peripheral blood. CDR3 protein: CASSYPTGAADSPLHF. CDR3 DNA: TGTGCCAGCAGTTACCCAACAGGGGCCGCGGATTCACCCCTCCACTTT.